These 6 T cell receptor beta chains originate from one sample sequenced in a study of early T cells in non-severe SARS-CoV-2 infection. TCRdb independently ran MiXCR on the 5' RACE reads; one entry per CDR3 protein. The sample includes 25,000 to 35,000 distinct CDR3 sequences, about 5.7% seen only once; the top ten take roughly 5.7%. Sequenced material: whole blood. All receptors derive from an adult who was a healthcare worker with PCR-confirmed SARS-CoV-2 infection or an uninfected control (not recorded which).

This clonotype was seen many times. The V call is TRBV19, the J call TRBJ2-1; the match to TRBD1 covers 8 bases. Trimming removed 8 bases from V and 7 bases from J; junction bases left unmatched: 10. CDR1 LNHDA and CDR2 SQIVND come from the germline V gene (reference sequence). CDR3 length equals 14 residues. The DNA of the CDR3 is TGTGCCAGTGGAATCAGGACAGGGACAAATGAGCAGTTCTTC. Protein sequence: CASGIRTGTNEQFF.

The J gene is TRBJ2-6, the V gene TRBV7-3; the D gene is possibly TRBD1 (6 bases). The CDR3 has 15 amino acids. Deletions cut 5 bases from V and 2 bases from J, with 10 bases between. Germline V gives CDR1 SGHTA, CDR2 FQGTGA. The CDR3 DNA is TGTGCCAGCAGCCGTACAGGGCCTGGGGCCAACGTCCTGACTTTC. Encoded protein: CASSRTGPGANVLTF.

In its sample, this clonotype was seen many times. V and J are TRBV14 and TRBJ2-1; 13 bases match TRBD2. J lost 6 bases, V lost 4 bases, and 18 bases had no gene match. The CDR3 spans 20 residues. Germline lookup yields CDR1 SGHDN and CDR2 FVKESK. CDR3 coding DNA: TGTGCCAGCAGCCCCTCCTGGGAGATGAGGACTAGCGGGAGTTTCAATGAGCAGTTCTTC. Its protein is CASSPSWEMRTSGSFNEQFF. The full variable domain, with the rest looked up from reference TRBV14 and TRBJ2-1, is EAGVTQFPSHSVIEKGQTVTLRCDPISGHDNLYWYRRVMGKEIKFLLHFVKESKQDESGMPNNRFLAERTGGTYSTLKVQPAELEDSGVYFCASSPSWEMRTSGSFNEQFFGPGTRLTVL.

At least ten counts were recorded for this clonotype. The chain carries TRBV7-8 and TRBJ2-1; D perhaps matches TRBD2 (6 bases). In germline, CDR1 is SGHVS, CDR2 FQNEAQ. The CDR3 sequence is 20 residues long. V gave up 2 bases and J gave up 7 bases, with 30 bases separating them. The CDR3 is CASSLNVLRDPRRGRNEQFF. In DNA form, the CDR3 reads TGTGCCAGCAGCTTAAACGTTCTCCGGGACCCCCGGAGGGGACGGAATGAGCAGTTCTTC.

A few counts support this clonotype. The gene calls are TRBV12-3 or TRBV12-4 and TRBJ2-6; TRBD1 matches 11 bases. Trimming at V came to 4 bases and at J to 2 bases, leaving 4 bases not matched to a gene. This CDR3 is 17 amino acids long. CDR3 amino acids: CASSSGQGAAGANVLTF. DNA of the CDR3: TGTGCCAGCAGTTCCGGACAGGGGGCGGCTGGGGCCAACGTCCTGACTTTC.

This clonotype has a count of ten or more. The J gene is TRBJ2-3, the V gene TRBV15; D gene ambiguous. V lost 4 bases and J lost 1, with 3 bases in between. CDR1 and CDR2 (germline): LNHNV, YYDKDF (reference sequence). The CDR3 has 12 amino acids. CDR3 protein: CATSTGTDTQYF. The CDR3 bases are TGTGCCACCAGCACAGGCACAGATACGCAGTATTTT. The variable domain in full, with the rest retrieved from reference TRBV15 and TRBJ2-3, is DAMVIQNPRYQVTQFGKPVTLSCSQTLNHNVMYWYQQKSSQAPKLLFHYYDKDFNNEADTPDNFQSRRPNTSFCFLDIRSPGLGDTAMYLCATSTGTDTQYFGPGTRLTVL.